The source of this T cell receptor (beta chain) is a study of blood T cell repertoires in COVID-19. Looking at the study overall: COVID-19 samples collected from the United States, Italy and Spain covered acute and convalescent phases. Nucleic acid was either cDNA or gDNA, and it came from T cells, B-cell-depleted T cells, or PBMCs.

Source study methods: Amplification of reference gene primers was used by the study to estimate nucleated cell counts. The repertoire was sequenced with immunoSEQ multiplex PCR; TCRdb's copy has only in-frame clones and lacks some. D and trimming were read from the DNA, whereas the V and J calls and clone size are those reported in that table. There are some 180,000 clones in the sample; approximately 82% occur only once, and roughly 18% lies in the top ten. Deletions cut 5 bases from V and 6 bases from J, with 14 bases between. The germline CDR1 and CDR2 sequences are SGHVS and FQNEAQ. The CDR3 spans 14 residues.

The source is a woman aged 70-85 years who had recovered from COVID-19. Sequencing used peripheral blood. The V and J genes are TRBV7-8 and TRBJ2-1; TRBD2 might be the D (6 bases). The CDR3 is CASSPTSSPNEQFF. DNA for the CDR3: TGTGCCAGCAGCCCAACTAGCAGCCCCAATGAGCAGTTCTTC.